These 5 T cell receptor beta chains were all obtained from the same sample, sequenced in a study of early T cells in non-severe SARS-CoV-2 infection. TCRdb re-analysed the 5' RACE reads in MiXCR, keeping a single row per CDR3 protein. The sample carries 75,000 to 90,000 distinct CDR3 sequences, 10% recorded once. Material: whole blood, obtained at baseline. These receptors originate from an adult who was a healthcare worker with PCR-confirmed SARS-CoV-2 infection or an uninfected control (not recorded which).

The CDR3 DNA is TGTGCCAGCGGACGCCGGGAGGAAAAACTGTTTTTT. As protein: CASGRREEKLFF. The rearrangement uses TRBV3-1 and TRBJ1-4; no reliable D call. V was trimmed by 8 bases and J by 8 bases, leaving 12 bases between them. The CDR3 loop spans 12 amino acids. The V gene's germline CDR1 is LGHDT and CDR2 YNNKEL (reference sequence).

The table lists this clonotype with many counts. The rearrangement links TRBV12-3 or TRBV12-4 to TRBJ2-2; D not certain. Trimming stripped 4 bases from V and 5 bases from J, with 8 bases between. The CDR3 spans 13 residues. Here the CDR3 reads CASSYIDTGELFF. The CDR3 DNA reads TGTGCCAGCAGTTACATAGATACCGGGGAGCTGTTTTTT.

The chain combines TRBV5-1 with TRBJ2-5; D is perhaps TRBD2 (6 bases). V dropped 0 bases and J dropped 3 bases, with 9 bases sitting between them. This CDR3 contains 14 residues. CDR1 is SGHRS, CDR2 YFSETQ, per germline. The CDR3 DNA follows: TGCGCCAGCAGCTTGGCGGGAGTTGAAGAGACCCAGTACTTC. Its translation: CASSLAGVEETQYF.

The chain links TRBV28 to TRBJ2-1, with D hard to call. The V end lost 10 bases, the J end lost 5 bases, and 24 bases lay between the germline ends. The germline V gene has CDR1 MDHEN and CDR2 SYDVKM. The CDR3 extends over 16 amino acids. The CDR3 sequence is CAIQERYSYSNNEQFF. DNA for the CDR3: TGTGCCATCCAGGAGCGTTACTCCTATTCCAACAATGAGCAGTTCTTC.

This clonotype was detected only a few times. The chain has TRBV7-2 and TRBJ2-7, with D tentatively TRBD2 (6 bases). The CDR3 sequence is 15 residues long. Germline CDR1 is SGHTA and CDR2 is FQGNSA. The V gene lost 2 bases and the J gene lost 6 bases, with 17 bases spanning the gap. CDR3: CASSLRDSLHLEQYF. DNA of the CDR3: TGTGCCAGCAGCTTACGGGACTCCCTCCACCTCGAGCAGTACTTC. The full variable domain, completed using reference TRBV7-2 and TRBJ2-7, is GAGVSQSPSNKVTEKGKDVELRCDPISGHTALYWYRQSLGQGLEFLIYFQGNSAPDKSGLPSDRFSAERTGGSVSTLTIQRTQQEDSAVYLCASSLRDSLHLEQYFGPGTRLTVT.